These T cell receptor beta chains were read from a single sample in a study of blood T cell repertoires in COVID-19. Data came from immunoSEQ multiplex PCR; TCRdb stores just in-frame clones and leaves some out. There are 150,000 to 200,000 clones in the sample; around 80% occur only once, and around a fifth lies in the top ten. The material sequenced was peripheral blood. The origin of the receptors is a woman of 80 years or more with acute or convalescent COVID-19. Both conserved end residues are part of each CDR3. The order of the fields is clone size, J gene, D gene, V gene, CDR3 protein, CDR3 DNA. A D gene is named only where the DNA matches it firmly. The listing skips clone size in some rows; elsewhere it reads once, few, many or a size class.

>once|TRBJ2-7|TRBD2|TRBV4-2
CASSQGTSGGEEQYF
TGTGCCAGCAGCCAGGGGACTAGCGGGGGAGAAGAGCAGTACTTC
>-|TRBJ1-2|-|TRBV18
CASSPDTDSGYTF
TGTGCCAGCTCACCAGACACGGACTCAGGCTACACCTTC
>-|TRBJ2-3|-|TRBV5-6
CASSYLAAGLTDTQYF
TGTGCCAGCAGCTATCTCGCGGCGGGGCTCACAGATACGCAGTATTTT
>-|TRBJ2-1|-|TRBV2
CASSEAPGISYNEQFF
TGTGCCAGCAGTGAAGCCCCAGGGATCTCCTACAATGAGCAGTTCTTC
>-|TRBJ2-7|TRBD1|TRBV19
CASSLHRGSYEQYF
TGTGCCAGTAGCCTGCACAGGGGTTCCTACGAGCAGTACTTC
>-|TRBJ2-3|TRBD1|TRBV7-3
CASSLQGLEADTQYF
TGTGCCAGCAGCCTACAGGGGCTGGAGGCAGATACGCAGTATTTT
>-|TRBJ1-5|-|TRBV11-1
CASSSGGGGHQPQHF
TGTGCCAGCAGCTCAGGCGGGGGCGGGCATCAGCCCCAGCATTTT
>-|TRBJ2-7|TRBD2|TRBV3-1/TRBV3-2
CASSQEGLAGVEQYF
TGTGCCAGCAGCCAAGAAGGCCTAGCGGGAGTCGAGCAGTACTTC
>-|TRBJ2-1|TRBD2|TRBV11-3
CASSQSGMEQFF
TGTGCCAGCAGCCAGAGCGGGATGGAGCAGTTCTTC
>-|TRBJ2-1|TRBD2|TRBV7-2
CASSSAASGSYNEQFF
TGTGCCAGCAGCTCCGCGGCTAGCGGATCCTACAATGAGCAGTTCTTC